Below are 20 T cell receptor beta chains sequenced from a single sample in a study of immune evolution from preneoplasia to lung adenocarcinoma. The method was immunoSEQ multiplex PCR; TCRdb's version includes in-frame clones alone and lacks a portion of them. The sample lists thousands of clones, 70% to 90% seen once, with roughly 4.1% in the top ten. Source material: FFPE adjacent normal lung tissue. These receptors were obtained from a person in their 70s with lung adenocarcinoma.

The chain uses TRBV25-1 and TRBJ1-2, with D possibly TRBD1 on 5 matching bases. CDR1 MGHDK and CDR2 SYGVNS come from the germline V gene. The CDR3 runs to 14 residues. Between the trimmed V and J ends, which lost 3 bases and 4 bases, there was a span of 12 bases. The CDR3 reads CASSDPLRAYGYTF. The CDR3 DNA reads TGTGCCAGCAGTGATCCCCTCAGGGCCTATGGCTACACCTTC.

This clone was seen only once. The genes are TRBV27 and TRBJ2-5, with D unresolved. The CDR3 sequence is 16 residues long. V lost 2 bases, J lost 4 bases, and 17 bases lay in between. CDR1 is MNHEY and CDR2 is SMNVEV in the germline V gene (reference sequence). CDR3 bases: TGTGCCAGCAGTTTACGTCCCTCCACCCCTCGAGAGACCCAGTACTTC. Amino acids: CASSLRPSTPRETQYF.

The chain joins TRBV19 to TRBJ1-2; the D is unclear. Germline values: CDR1 LNHDA, CDR2 SQIVND (reference sequence). Trimming took 3 bases from V and 4 from J, leaving 9 bases between them. CDR3 length equals 13 residues. This CDR3 is CASSIVGPYGYTF. The CDR3 region has the DNA TGTGCCAGTAGTATTGTCGGACCCTATGGCTACACCTTC.

This CDR3 reads CASRLAEGNTGELFF. Written as DNA, the CDR3 is TGTGCCAGTAGACTAGCGGAGGGGAACACCGGGGAGCTGTTTTTT. The chain recombines TRBV6-5 with TRBJ2-2, with TRBD2 identical over 9 bases. Germline-derived CDR1 and CDR2 are MNHEY and SVGAGI. V gave up 9 bases and J gave up 1 base; unmatched junction bases: 6. The CDR3 contains 15 residues.

In this sample, this clone turned up once. The chain has TRBV11-2 and TRBJ2-2; D gene ambiguous. The CDR3 loop spans 16 amino acids. V shed 2 bases and J shed 0 bases, with 10 bases lying between them. Germline V gene sequence: CDR1 SGHAT, CDR2 FQNNGV. Here the CDR3 DNA reads TGTGCCAGCAGCTTATTACGGGCGACGAACACCGGGGAGCTGTTTTTT. Translation gives CASSLLRATNTGELFF. Complete variable domain (other parts from reference TRBV11-2 and TRBJ2-2): EAGVAQSPRYKIIEKRQSVAFWCNPISGHATLYWYQQILGQGPKLLIQFQNNGVVDDSQLPKDRFSAERLKGVDSTLKIQPAKLEDSAVYLCASSLLRATNTGELFFGEGSRLTVL.

This chain joins TRBV11-2 and TRBJ2-1, with D uncertain. V was shortened by 1 base and J by 4 bases, with 11 bases between the two germline ends. This CDR3 spans 15 amino acids. Germline lookup yields CDR1 SGHAT and CDR2 FQNNGV. As DNA, the CDR3 is TGTGCCAGCAGCTTAGGACCCCCGACATACAATGAGCAGTTCTTC. As protein: CASSLGPPTYNEQFF. Drawing the rest from reference TRBV11-2 and TRBJ2-1, the complete variable domain is EAGVAQSPRYKIIEKRQSVAFWCNPISGHATLYWYQQILGQGPKLLIQFQNNGVVDDSQLPKDRFSAERLKGVDSTLKIQPAKLEDSAVYLCASSLGPPTYNEQFFGPGTRLTVL.

The chain uses TRBV10-2 and TRBJ2-7, with 9 bases fitting TRBD1. V was clipped by 6 bases and J by 7 bases; unmatched bases: 13. The CDR3 is made up of 15 amino acids. CDR1 WSHSY and CDR2 SAAADI come from the germline V gene. DNA of the CDR3: TGCGCCAGCAGGGGTACTGGACAGGGGAGAACGGAGCAGTACTTC. Its protein product is CASRGTGQGRTEQYF.

The chain carries TRBV11-2 and TRBJ2-3, with 9 bases lining up with TRBD2. The junction had 10 bases not matched to a gene; V was cut back by 10 bases and J by 2 bases. The CDR3 is 15 amino acids. Germline-derived CDR1 and CDR2 are SGHAT and FQNNGV. CDR3 residues: CATRGASGNTDTQYF. Written as DNA, the CDR3 is TGTGCCACTAGAGGGGCTAGCGGGAACACAGATACGCAGTATTTT.

This chain links TRBV4-3 with TRBJ1-3; D gene unclear. Germline V gene sequence: CDR1 LGHNA, CDR2 YSLEER. Trimming took 0 bases from V and 2 from J, leaving 11 bases between them. The CDR3 has 16 amino acids. CDR3: CASSQEAGFTGNTIYF. CDR3 coding DNA: TGCGCCAGCAGCCAAGAAGCTGGCTTTACTGGAAACACCATATATTTT.

The V and J genes are TRBV25-1 and TRBJ2-5, with 7 nucleotides matching TRBD2. Germline V gene sequence: CDR1 MGHDK, CDR2 SYGVNS. V lost 2 bases to trimming and J lost 5 bases; unmatched junction nucleotides: 5. The CDR3 consists of 14 residues. The CDR3 DNA is TGTGCCAGCAGTGAAACGGCGGGGGAGGAGACCCAGTACTTC. Its translation is CASSETAGEETQYF.

This clone showed up just once. The V gene is TRBV7-9, the J gene TRBJ2-1; D is unclear. The CDR3 extends over 13 amino acids. The germline V and J ends were trimmed by 3 bases and 8 bases, with 11 bases remaining between them. The germline CDR1 and CDR2 sequences are SEHNR and FQNEAQ (reference sequence). CDR3 in DNA: TGTGCCAGCAGCTTCCCCCCACACTATGAGCAGTTCTTC. Translation: CASSFPPHYEQFF.

The chain uses TRBV29-1 and TRBJ2-7; 11 bases fit TRBD2. V trimming: 1 base; J trimming: 3 bases; junction bases outside the gene matches: 5. In germline, CDR1 is SQVTM, CDR2 ANQGSEA. This CDR3 region has 15 residues. The CDR3 sequence: CSVEAPSGGYYEQYF. Written as DNA, the CDR3 is TGCAGCGTTGAAGCACCTAGCGGGGGGTACTACGAGCAGTACTTC.

The chain has TRBV4-2 and TRBJ2-2; 14 bases are shared with TRBD2. Unmatched junction bases numbered 12, after V lost 3 bases and J lost 6 bases. CDR1 is LGHNA and CDR2 is YNFKEQ in the germline V gene. This CDR3 contains 19 residues. The CDR3: CASSHPGVTSGGAAGELFF. The CDR3 DNA follows: TGTGCCAGCAGCCACCCAGGGGTGACTAGCGGGGGGGCAGCCGGGGAGCTGTTTTTT.

The CDR3 sequence: CASSAGLEYNEQFF. CDR3 coding DNA: TGTGCCAGCAGCGCGGGACTAGAGTACAATGAGCAGTTCTTC. V is TRBV5-4 and J is TRBJ2-1; 8 bases fit TRBD2. Looked up from germline, CDR1 is SGHNT and CDR2 is YYREEE (reference sequence). V trimming: 4 bases; J trimming: 4 bases; junction bases outside the gene matches: 4. The CDR3 sequence is 14 residues long.

This chain links TRBV6-5 with TRBJ2-2; no clear D. CDR3 length: 13 residues. The V and J ends lost 6 bases and 5 bases respectively, with 10 bases between them. Germline lookup yields CDR1 MNHEY and CDR2 SVGAGI. The CDR3 DNA follows: TGTGCCAGCAGACGCTCAAAAACCGGGGAGCTGTTTTTT. It specifies CASRRSKTGELFF.

This clone was picked up one time. The chain links TRBV12-5 to TRBJ1-2; D gene unclear. Germline V lookup: CDR1 LGHNT, CDR2 FRNRAP. V was shortened by 1 base and J by 4 bases, with 19 bases between the two germline ends. CDR3 length: 17 residues. CDR3 region: CASGLGAQGREFYGYTF. In DNA, the CDR3 is TGTGCTAGTGGTTTGGGCGCCCAAGGGCGGGAGTTCTATGGCTACACCTTC.

Only a few counts were recorded for this clone. The genes are TRBV9 and TRBJ1-4; D is ambiguous. Germline V gene sequence: CDR1 SGDLS, CDR2 YYNGEE. This CDR3 region has 13 residues. The germline V and J ends were trimmed by 0 bases and 5 bases, with 5 bases remaining between them. The CDR3 DNA sequence: TGTGCCAGCAGCGTAGCGGGGAATGAAAAACTGTTTTTT. Protein: CASSVAGNEKLFF. Complete variable domain (other parts from reference TRBV9 and TRBJ1-4): DSGVTQTPKHLITATGQRVTLRCSPRSGDLSVYWYQQSLDQGLQFLIQYYNGEERAKGNILERFSAQQFPDLHSELNLSSLELGDSALYFCASSVAGNEKLFFGSGTQLSVL.

The chain joins TRBV2 to TRBJ1-1; 10 bases fit TRBD1. V lost 6 bases and J lost 1; bases outside the gene matches: 5. The CDR3 spans 15 residues. In germline, CDR1 is SNHLY, CDR2 FYNNEI. DNA of the CDR3: TGTGCCAGCAGGGACAGGGGGGATGCGAACACTGAAGCTTTCTTT. Its translation is CASRDRGDANTEAFF.

The chain carries TRBV9 and TRBJ1-4; TRBD1 is a possible D gene (6 bases). This CDR3 comprises 15 residues. The germline CDR1 and CDR2 sequences are SGDLS and YYNGEE. V lost 0 bases, J lost 14 bases, and 20 bases lay in between. CDR3 sequence (DNA): TGTGCCAGCAGCGTAGATCACAGGGATGATAGTGTCCTGTTTTTT. Its protein product is CASSVDHRDDSVLFF.

This clone was picked up a small number of times. The chain links TRBV10-1 to TRBJ2-1, with 7 bases matching TRBD1. V lost 6 bases and J lost 10; bases outside the gene matches: 6. Germline loops: CDR1 WNHNN, CDR2 SYGVQD (reference sequence). This CDR3 has 12 amino acids. The CDR3 DNA follows: TGCGCCAGCAGCCACGACAGGGACGAGCAGTTCTTC. Translating it yields CASSHDRDEQFF.